The 23 T cell receptor beta chains reported below all come from one sample, sequenced in a study of blood T cell repertoires in COVID-19. Some clones are missing from TCRdb's copy, which holds only in-frame ones; the method was immunoSEQ multiplex PCR. The sample comprises over 200,000 clones, under 95% of which are singletons, and approximately 1.2% rests with the top ten. Sequencing was performed on peripheral blood. These TCRs come from a young man with acute or convalescent COVID-19.

The genes are TRBV29-1 and TRBJ2-2; the D is unclear. The CDR3 runs to 14 residues. V lost 4 bases to trimming and J lost 0 bases, with 9 bases between them. CDR1 is SQVTM and CDR2 is ANQGSEA in the germline V gene. The CDR3 here is CSVGARTNTGELFF. The CDR3 region has the DNA TGCAGCGTTGGGGCTCGTACGAACACCGGGGAGCTGTTTTTT.

The rearrangement joins TRBV12-5 to TRBJ1-5; D not certain. The CDR3 has 12 residues. Germline V gene data show CDR1 as LGHNT and CDR2 as FRNRAP. Trimming took off 0 bases at V and 7 bases at J, with 4 bases between the two ends. The CDR3 DNA sequence: TGTGCTAGTGGTTTGGTGAGCCAGCCCCAGCATTTT. Its translation: CASGLVSQPQHF.

The chain couples TRBV4-1 to TRBJ2-3; TRBD2 matches 8 bases. CDR1 is MGHRA, CDR2 YSYEKL, per germline. The CDR3 is 16 amino acids. V gave up 6 bases and J gave up 5 bases; unmatched junction bases: 13. The CDR3: CASSLAFSGEIDTQYF. CDR3 nucleotide sequence: TGCGCCAGCAGTCTAGCTTTTAGCGGGGAGATAGATACGCAGTATTTT.

The CDR3 spells CASRPGQYNSPLHF. The CDR3 DNA is TGTGCCAGCAGACCGGGACAGTATAATTCACCCCTCCACTTT. The rearrangement uses TRBV28 and TRBJ1-6; 7 nucleotides match TRBD1. CDR1 and CDR2 from the germline V gene are MDHEN and SYDVKM. J lost 4 bases, V lost 6 bases, and 3 bases had no gene match. The CDR3 length is 14 residues.

V is TRBV28 and J is TRBJ1-6; no clear D gene. Trimming left V 3 bases short and J 8 bases short, with 5 bases between. The CDR3 runs 12 residues. Per the germline V gene, CDR1 is MDHEN and CDR2 is SYDVKM. CDR3 nucleotides: TGTGCCAGCAGTTTTGGAGATTCACCCCTCCACTTT. Translating gives CASSFGDSPLHF.

V usage is TRBV10-3 and J usage is TRBJ2-3; possibly TRBD2 for D (5 bases). The V gene's germline CDR1 is ENHRY and CDR2 SYGVKD. CDR3 length: 15 amino acids. Trimming cost V 4 bases and J 6 bases, with 17 bases left between them. Here the CDR3 reads CAISGAATGPDTQYF. CDR3 nucleotides: TGTGCCATCAGTGGAGCGGCTACTGGGCCGGATACGCAGTATTTT.

The chain couples TRBV5-1 to TRBJ1-1, with 9 bases identical to TRBD1. Germline assignment: CDR1 SGHRS and CDR2 YFSETQ. This CDR3 has 12 residues. Losses at the gene ends were 4 bases for V and 11 bases for J; bases not matched to a gene: 6. The CDR3 spells CASSKGQGGAFF. The DNA for the CDR3 is TGCGCCAGCAGCAAGGGACAGGGAGGGGCTTTCTTT. The full variable domain, rest sourced from reference TRBV5-1 and TRBJ1-1, is KAGVTQTPRYLIKTRGQQVTLSCSPISGHRSVSWYQQTPGQGLQFLFEYFSETQRNKGNFPGRFSGRQFSNSRSEMNVSTLELGDSALYLCASSKGQGGAFFGQGTRLTVV.

This chain connects TRBV10-3 to TRBJ2-7; tentative D call: TRBD2 (6 bases). The CDR3 totals 14 residues. V lost 8 bases and J 0 bases, leaving 14 bases between the germline ends. Germline values: CDR1 ENHRY, CDR2 SYGVKD. The CDR3 region has the DNA TGTGCCATCTCCCCCTCGGACTACTCCTACGAGCAGTACTTC. Protein sequence: CAISPSDYSYEQYF.

The genes are TRBV11-1 and TRBJ2-7, with D perhaps TRBD2 (6 bases). This CDR3 region has 13 residues. Trimming stripped 5 bases from V and 4 bases from J, with 12 bases between. Germline V lookup: CDR1 SGHAT, CDR2 FQDESV (reference sequence). The CDR3 spells CASSRTNRYEQYF. The CDR3 DNA follows: TGTGCCAGCAGCCGGACTAACCGATACGAGCAGTACTTC.

The chain links TRBV5-1 to TRBJ1-1, with 11 bases aligning to TRBD1. CDR1 is SGHRS and CDR2 is YFSETQ in the germline V gene. Unmatched junction bases numbered 3, after V lost 3 bases and J lost 11 bases. The CDR3 length is 12 residues. The DNA for the CDR3 is TGCGCCAGCAGCTCCGGGACAGGGGGGGCTTTCTTT. This gives the protein CASSSGTGGAFF.

The chain uses TRBV19 and TRBJ2-1, with TRBD1 matching over 9 bases. Unmatched junction bases numbered 10, after V lost 8 bases and J lost 8 bases. The CDR3 totals 14 residues. Germline V gene sequence: CDR1 LNHDA, CDR2 SQIVND (reference sequence). CDR3 DNA sequence: TGTGCCAGTTCAAGGGGACAGGGTGCCCATGAGCAGTTCTTC. Translation gives CASSRGQGAHEQFF.

The chain carries TRBV24-1 and TRBJ2-5, with D uncertain. CDR3 length: 15 amino acids. Trimming removed 7 bases at V and 0 bases at J, with 14 bases between. CDR1 and CDR2 from the germline V gene are KGHDR and SFDVKD. CDR3 residues: CATRSAATHQETQYF. For the CDR3, the DNA is TGTGCCACCAGGTCTGCCGCTACTCACCAAGAGACCCAGTACTTC.

The chain is built from TRBV19 and TRBJ1-2; TRBD1 is a possible D gene (5 bases). Trimming stripped 4 bases from V and 2 bases from J, with 11 bases between. Per germline, CDR1 LNHDA and CDR2 SQIVND (reference sequence). CDR3 length: 14 residues. This chain's CDR3 is CASSTPQENYGYTF. For the CDR3, the DNA is TGTGCCAGTAGTACCCCACAGGAGAACTATGGCTACACCTTC.

CDR3 amino acids: CASSLVSGVRSSYNSPLHF. Here the CDR3 DNA reads TGTGCCAGCAGCTTAGTGTCAGGGGTAAGGAGCTCCTATAATTCACCCCTCCACTTT. V gene TRBV13 combines with J gene TRBJ1-6; possibly TRBD1 for D (6 bases). Trimming shortened V by 1 base and J by 0 bases, and 16 bases separated the two germline ends. The germline gives CDR1 PRHDT, CDR2 FYEKMQ (reference sequence). The CDR3 is 19 amino acids.

The CDR3 protein is CASLTGTAPYEQYF. DNA of the CDR3: TGTGCCAGCCTTACCGGGACAGCCCCCTACGAGCAGTACTTC. The rearrangement joins TRBV11-1 to TRBJ2-7; the match to TRBD1 covers 7 bases. This CDR3 has 14 amino acids. With 8 bases clipped from V and 2 bases from J, the junction kept 9 bases outside the gene matches. The germline V gene has CDR1 SGHAT and CDR2 FQDESV (reference sequence). Variable domain in full (rest from reference TRBV11-1 and TRBJ2-7): EAEVAQSPRYKITEKSQAVAFWCDPISGHATLYWYRQILGQGPELLVQFQDESVVDDSQLPKDRFSAERLKGVDSTLKIQPAELGDSAMYLCASLTGTAPYEQYFGPGTRLTVT.

The V call is TRBV14, the J call TRBJ2-2; no clear D gene. Germline CDR1 and CDR2: SGHDN and FVKESK. The V end was cut by 1 base, the J end by 6 bases, with 9 bases between. This CDR3 has 14 amino acids. The CDR3 coding sequence is TGTGCCAGCAGCCAAGCACGGTTGGCCGGGGAGCTGTTTTTT. Protein product: CASSQARLAGELFF.

The sample holds one count of this clone. The chain employs TRBV2 and TRBJ1-1; D gene uncertain. This CDR3 contains 11 residues. Germline CDR1 SNHLY, CDR2 FYNNEI. Trimming left V 7 bases short and J 3 bases short, with 6 bases between. CDR3 coding DNA: TGTGCCAGCACCCTAGACACTGAAGCTTTCTTT. The encoded protein is CASTLDTEAFF.

The J gene is TRBJ1-1, the V gene TRBV3-1 (or the pseudogene TRBV3-2); D is uncertain. Germline V gene sequence: CDR1 LGHDT, CDR2 YNNKEL (reference sequence). Trimming pared 5 bases from V and 5 bases from J, leaving 9 bases between. CDR3 length: 12 amino acids. In nucleotides, the CDR3 is TGTGCCAGCAGCTTTGTCGGGACTGAAGCTTTCTTT. As protein: CASSFVGTEAFF.

V and J are TRBV28 and TRBJ1-2; D is uncertain. CDR1 is MDHEN, CDR2 SYDVKM, per germline. The CDR3 extends over 15 amino acids. Trimming removed 2 bases at V and 4 bases at J, with 14 bases between. DNA for the CDR3: TGTGCCAGCAGTTTAGATTACAGCCCCTCCTATGGCTACACCTTC. As protein: CASSLDYSPSYGYTF.

The chain couples TRBV30 to TRBJ1-5; 8 nucleotides agree with TRBD1. J gave up 6 bases and V 3 bases, and 4 bases lay outside the gene matches. The CDR3 is 13 amino acids. Germline V gene data show CDR1 as GTSNPN and CDR2 as SVGIG (reference sequence). The CDR3 DNA sequence: TGTGCCTGGAGCAGTACAGGGGGTCAGCCCCAGCATTTT. This gives the protein CAWSSTGGQPQHF.

The chain is built from TRBV3-1 (or the pseudogene TRBV3-2) and TRBJ1-1; D not certain. Germline V CDR1 and CDR2: LGHDT, YNNKEL (reference sequence). V was shortened by 4 bases and J by 2 bases, with 11 bases between the two germline ends. This CDR3 has 14 amino acids. The CDR3 bases are TGTGCCAGCAGCCGGACCGGACTTAACACTGAAGCTTTCTTT. Encoded protein: CASSRTGLNTEAFF.

The gene calls are TRBV2 and TRBJ1-5; weak D call: TRBD1 (6 bases). This CDR3 region has 14 residues. Germline V gives CDR1 SNHLY, CDR2 FYNNEI. The germline V and J ends were trimmed by 6 bases and 3 bases, with 12 bases remaining between them. CDR3 region: CASRSGVDNQPQHF. The CDR3, as DNA: TGTGCCAGCAGGTCAGGGGTCGACAATCAGCCCCAGCATTTT.

J is TRBJ1-6 and V is TRBV19; 7 bases are shared with TRBD1. The V and J ends lost 4 bases and 4 bases, in that order; junction bases with no gene match: 4. The CDR3 has 15 residues. Germline V gene data show CDR1 as LNHDA and CDR2 as SQIVND (reference sequence). CDR3 loop: CASSTGDSYNSPLHF. The CDR3, as DNA: TGTGCCAGTAGTACCGGGGACAGTTATAATTCACCCCTCCACTTT.